This T cell receptor (beta chain) was recorded in a study of CD8+ T cells in alopecia areata. Reverse transcribed after extraction, RNA yielded cDNA as the sequencing template. Generated by immunoSEQ multiplex PCR, the TCRdb table keeps only in-frame clones and is missing some. The repertoire holds hundreds of thousands of clones, with 50% to 65% as singletons. Germline CDR1 and CDR2: LNHDA and SQIVND (reference sequence). V was pared by 6 bases and J by 1 base, with 13 bases between. CDR3 length equals 15 residues. This clone was counted between two and nine times. This clonotype was sampled from a human donor with alopecia areata. Sequenced material: CD4+ T cells sorted from blood, taken at week 0. V usage is TRBV19 and J usage is TRBJ2-1; D is possibly TRBD2 (5 bases). CDR3: CASRGLLGSYNEQFF. For the CDR3, the DNA is TGTGCCAGTAGAGGACTGCTTGGGTCCTACAATGAGCAGTTCTTC.